The rows below give T cell receptor beta chains drawn from one sample of a study of response to subunit inactivated influenza vaccine. Each CDR3 protein gets one entry after TCRdb re-called the RT-PCR reads with MiXCR. The sample contains roughly 500,000 distinct CDR3 sequences, 25% of which appear only once. Sequenced material: CD4+ T cells sorted from PBMCs, taken about 5 days after vaccination. All receptors come from a man aged 45-60 years who received an inactivated influenza vaccine. The conserved cysteine and the conserved F or W are not part of the CDR3 here.

v_gene: TRBV7-8
CDR3aa: ASSHGVDDGYT

v_gene: TRBV20-1
CDR3aa: SARDGHRRGTQY

v_gene: TRBV12-3/TRBV12-4
CDR3aa: ASSQRSGQPQH

v_gene: TRBV9
CDR3aa: ASSGPGLAYNSGANVLT

v_gene: TRBV28
CDR3aa: ASFPSSYNSPLH

v_gene: TRBV7-3
CDR3aa: ASSLLGQDSPLH

v_gene: TRBV20-1
CDR3aa: SARITSLANT

v_gene: TRBV10-2
CDR3aa: ASSELRVNTEAF

v_gene: TRBV4-2
CDR3aa: ASRRNLWGGWMDTQY

v_gene: TRBV5-1
CDR3aa: ASSFSGMGANVLT

v_gene: TRBV7-8
CDR3aa: ASSLALGGLSTEAF

v_gene: TRBV12-3/TRBV12-4
CDR3aa: ASSPSQGTVAKNIQY

v_gene: TRBV20-1
CDR3aa: SASSQKRGNTGELF

v_gene: TRBV6-2/TRBV6-3
CDR3aa: ASSYDPFGSGSYEQY

v_gene: TRBV5-1
CDR3aa: ASSLGLAGGETQY

v_gene: TRBV30
CDR3aa: AWSKTGPRGGYT

v_gene: TRBV5-1
CDR3aa: ASSSGTSGRTTDTQY

v_gene: TRBV9
CDR3aa: ASSPEFGVQQY

v_gene: TRBV7-2
CDR3aa: ASSLGSGSGVAYEQY

v_gene: TRBV28
CDR3aa: ASSFLSLRDRAGELF

v_gene: TRBV4-2
CDR3aa: ASSQGWAGGTDTQY

v_gene: TRBV28
CDR3aa: ASRNTSASYNEQF

v_gene: TRBV12-3/TRBV12-4
CDR3aa: ASGQGVEQY

v_gene: TRBV27
CDR3aa: ASAKSPTGSLHNEQF

v_gene: TRBV5-1
CDR3aa: ASRPEVGGDYEQY

v_gene: TRBV11-2
CDR3aa: ASSLSNYGYT

v_gene: TRBV7-9
CDR3aa: ASPSGEGANVLT

v_gene: TRBV28
CDR3aa: ASSFMGSES

v_gene: TRBV5-5
CDR3aa: ASSSDRRDTGELF

v_gene: TRBV5-1
CDR3aa: ASSLASGTIDTQY

v_gene: TRBV5-6
CDR3aa: ASSSGLATNFGQF

v_gene: TRBV5-1
CDR3aa: ASSDAWGTEAF

v_gene: TRBV18
CDR3aa: ASSPSLEGYEQY

v_gene: TRBV7-8
CDR3aa: ASSLPGRNTEAF